The source of this T cell receptor (beta chain) is a study of cytomegalovirus exposure and HLA in healthy donors. PCR employed 60 Vbeta and 13 Jbeta primers. Measured with immunoSEQ multiplex PCR; TCRdb has only the in-frame clones, and not every one. The sample has fewer than 150,000 clones; around 74% are singletons. In this sample, this clone turned up once. This clonotype originated in a woman aged 50 to 65 in good health and CMV-seropositive. The sample taken for sequencing was PBMCs.

The CDR3 DNA reads as TGTGCCAGCAGCCAACAACTAGCGGGAGCCACAGATACGCAGTATTTT. This gives the protein CASSQQLAGATDTQYF. The J gene is TRBJ2-3, the V gene TRBV4-2, with 11 bases identical to TRBD2. Per the germline V gene, CDR1 is LGHNA and CDR2 is YNFKEQ. This CDR3 comprises 16 residues. J gave up 2 bases and V 2 bases, and 3 bases lay outside the gene matches.